This T cell receptor (beta chain) comes out of a study of shared clonotypes between healthy human individuals. J lost 4 bases, V lost 5 bases, and 10 bases had no gene match. Germline CDR1 and CDR2: SEHNR and FQNEAQ (reference sequence). CDR3 length equals 16 residues. All donors qualified as healthy HIV-negative adults and had experienced no recent acute infections or vaccinations. Everyone who donated was a Caucasian adult who lived in Nashville, Tennessee. Unsorted PBMC contributed 250 to 350 ng DNA, 25,000 to 35,000 T cell genomes, to each replicate PCR. The sequenced material, unsorted PBMC DNA, was run on ten immunoSEQ deep assay plates. Only in-frame clones appear in the TCRdb table, and some are missing; sequencing was by immunoSEQ multiplex PCR. The repertoire holds hundreds of thousands of clones, with around 80% as singletons.

This chain connects TRBV7-9 to TRBJ1-2, with TRBD1 identical over 10 bases. What was sequenced was PBMCs. The source is a woman aged 40 to 49 in good health. Some clones in this sample may be carry-over from other donors' samples. The CDR3 loop reads CASSPEGTGVLYGYTF. Written as DNA, the CDR3 is TGTGCCAGCAGCCCGGAAGGGACAGGGGTTCTCTATGGCTACACCTTC.